The present T cell receptor beta chain was sequenced within a study of identical twins. TCRdb independently ran MiXCR on the 5' RACE reads; one entry per CDR3 protein. The sample has about 250,000 distinct CDR3 sequences; 6.5% to 9% are singletons. The CDR3 runs to 16 residues. Trimming left V 5 bases short and J 6 bases short, with 21 bases between. Germline V gives CDR1 SEHNR, CDR2 FQNEAQ (reference sequence). The data were also submitted as part of a second study, on yellow fever vaccine responses in identical twins.

The rearrangement uses TRBV7-9 and TRBJ2-3; D might be TRBD1 or TRBD2, each matching 5 bases. What was sequenced was CD8+ T cells sorted from blood. This sequence was found in a woman younger than 35 in good health. The CDR3 is CASSGEGTPALDTQYF. The DNA for the CDR3 is TGTGCCAGCAGCGGGGAAGGGACCCCGGCTCTGGATACGCAGTATTTT.